This T cell receptor beta chain was identified in a study of beta chain features in type 1 diabetes. Points from the study as a whole: There was a moderate but significant shortening of TCRB CDR3s in all four CD4+ subsets of Type 1 diabetes patients.

In its sample, this clone was seen a few times. Its antigen remains unknown. All of the isolated RNA was reverse transcribed, so expressed TCRB transcripts were sequenced. Method: immunoSEQ multiplex PCR; TCRdb's copy keeps in-frame clones and lacks some. The sample shows roughly 700,000 clones, roughly 12% of them seen only once. Germline CDR1 is MGHRA and CDR2 is YSYEKL. V lost 0 bases to trimming and J lost 0 bases, with 14 bases between them. There are 18 residues in the CDR3. Sequences were obtained from naive CD4+ T cells from blood. The J gene is TRBJ2-2, the V gene TRBV4-1, with D tentatively TRBD1 (6 bases). The TCR originated in a man aged 18 to 29 with type 1 diabetes. In DNA, the CDR3 is TGCGCCAGCAGCCAAGATTGGACCCGGACAGCGAACACCGGGGAGCTGTTTTTT. It specifies CASSQDWTRTANTGELFF.